Below are 12 T cell receptor beta chains sequenced from a single sample in a study of metastatic and nonmetastatic thyroid tumors. TCRdb reanalyzed the PCR reads via MiXCR. This table holds 60,000 or so clones, roughly 30% found once. Not a single patient had been given any form of treatment at any point before undergoing thyroid surgery. The material sequenced was blood. These receptors were obtained from a female donor with papillary thyroid cancer or a benign thyroid nodule (not recorded which). Some clones in this sample may be carry-over from other donors' samples.

Ten or more counts support this clone. The V gene is TRBV5-1, the J gene TRBJ2-3; 9 nucleotides line up with TRBD2. Germline V lookup: CDR1 SGHRS, CDR2 YFSETQ. The trim removed 1 base at V and 6 bases at J, leaving 6 bases unmatched. This CDR3 region has 15 residues. The DNA of the CDR3 is TGCGCCAGCAGCTTGTACGGCGGGAGGGAGGATACGCAGTATTTT. It codes for CASSLYGGREDTQYF. The full variable domain, in which reference TRBV5-1 and TRBJ2-3 provide the parts outside the CDR3, is KAGVTQTPRYLIKTRGQQVTLSCSPISGHRSVSWYQQTPGQGLQFLFEYFSETQRNKGNFPGRFSGRQFSNSRSEMNVSTLELGDSALYLCASSLYGGREDTQYFGPGTRLTVL.

The chain combines TRBV12-3 or TRBV12-4 with TRBJ2-1, with D unresolved. The CDR3 is made up of 13 amino acids. V shed 2 bases and J shed 3 bases, with 5 bases lying between them. The CDR3: CASSLMGYNEQFF. The CDR3 nucleotides read TGTGCCAGCAGTTTAATGGGCTACAATGAGCAGTTCTTC.

This clone was observed many times. The V gene is TRBV12-3 or TRBV12-4, the J gene TRBJ2-7; 7 bases agree with TRBD1. CDR3 length: 14 residues. V dropped 1 base and J dropped 12; count of bases not matched to a gene: 12. This CDR3 reads CASSLGTGTGVGYF. The CDR3 DNA is TGTGCCAGCAGTTTAGGGACAGGCACAGGTGTGGGGTACTTC.

V is TRBV2 and J is TRBJ1-6; D is unclear. Between the trimmed V and J ends, which lost 6 bases and 7 bases, there was a span of 13 bases. The CDR3 has 14 amino acids. Germline V CDR1 and CDR2: SNHLY, FYNNEI. The CDR3 DNA reads as TGTGCCAGCAGGGAGGACGATAGGAATTCACCCCTCCACTTT. This translates into CASREDDRNSPLHF.

The gene calls are TRBV12-3 or TRBV12-4 and TRBJ2-1; D possibly corresponds to TRBD1 (6 bases). The CDR3 runs 15 residues. V lost 6 bases and J lost 0, with 12 bases in between. CDR3 coding DNA: TGTGCCAGCAGGCCGGACAGTAGCTCCTACAATGAGCAGTTCTTC. It is translated as CASRPDSSSYNEQFF.

V is TRBV20-1 and J is TRBJ2-3; 10 nucleotides line up with TRBD2. CDR3 length: 14 amino acids. V shed 6 bases and J 6 bases; nucleotides not matched to a gene: 9. Germline loops: CDR1 DFQATT, CDR2 SNEGSKA (reference sequence). This CDR3 reads CSASSGGKFDTQYF. The CDR3 nucleotides are TGCAGTGCCAGTAGCGGGGGGAAATTTGATACGCAGTATTTT.

This clone was recorded only once. The chain links TRBV30 to TRBJ1-2, with D unclear. Germline-derived CDR1 and CDR2 are GTSNPN and SVGIG (reference sequence). This CDR3 is 12 amino acids long. The V end was cut by 2 bases, the J end by 6 bases, with 10 bases between. CDR3 coding DNA: TGTGCCTGGAGTACTGGGTCACATGGCTACACCTTC. Protein: CAWSTGSHGYTF.

The V call is TRBV6-1, the J call TRBJ2-7; 9 nucleotides match TRBD1. V lost 5 bases to trimming and J lost 3 bases; unmatched junction nucleotides: 5. This CDR3 region has 14 residues. Germline V lookup: CDR1 MNHNS, CDR2 SASEGT. The CDR3 reads CASSIGTGIYEQYF. CDR3 DNA sequence: TGTGCCAGCAGTATTGGGACAGGGATCTACGAGCAGTACTTC.

This sequence joins TRBV9 and TRBJ2-3; D might be TRBD2 (6 bases). The V gene's germline CDR1 is SGDLS and CDR2 YYNGEE. Trimming took 1 base from V and 0 from J, leaving 9 bases between them. The CDR3 length is 15 residues. CDR3 loop: CASSVIGTSTDTQYF. The CDR3 DNA follows: TGTGCCAGCAGCGTAATTGGGACTAGCACAGATACGCAGTATTTT. The whole variable domain, remainder taken from reference TRBV9 and TRBJ2-3, is DSGVTQTPKHLITATGQRVTLRCSPRSGDLSVYWYQQSLDQGLQFLIQYYNGEERAKGNILERFSAQQFPDLHSELNLSSLELGDSALYFCASSVIGTSTDTQYFGPGTRLTVL.

The chain is built from TRBV11-2 and TRBJ2-7; D unresolved. This CDR3 comprises 11 residues. Germline loops: CDR1 SGHAT, CDR2 FQNNGV. With 5 bases removed from V and 8 bases from J, the gap between germline ends came to 10 bases. The DNA for the CDR3 is TGTGCCAGCAGCCCCCCCCCCCAGCAGTACTTC. Amino acid sequence: CASSPPPQQYF.

In its sample, this clone was seen a few times. The chain employs TRBV6-2 or TRBV6-3 and TRBJ2-1; no clear D. Germline-derived CDR1 and CDR2 are MNHEY and SVGEGT. Trimming shortened V by 4 bases and J by 0 bases, and 7 bases separated the two germline ends. The length of the CDR3 is 14 residues. The CDR3 DNA sequence: TGTGCCAGCAGTTTCTTTCTCTCCTACAATGAGCAGTTCTTC. It specifies CASSFFLSYNEQFF.

This clone was observed a few times. The CDR3 nucleotides are TGTGCCAGCAGGACAGGGATCTACGAGCAGTACTTC. It is translated as CASRTGIYEQYF. This chain connects TRBV27 to TRBJ2-7, with 7 bases identical to TRBD1. Germline CDR1 MNHEY, CDR2 SMNVEV (reference sequence). J gave up 3 bases and V 6 bases, and 2 bases lay outside the gene matches. The length of the CDR3 is 12 residues.